Detailed here is one TCR beta chain. The antigen remains undetermined. These data originate in a study of OX40 agonist ivuxolimab in advanced cancers. Study-wide results and caveats: Clonal expansion in partial responders at 0.1-3.0 mg/kg ranked among the lowest.

TCRdb's copy holds only in-frame clones and misses some; the assay was immunoSEQ multiplex PCR. The sample lists 70,000 to 75,000 clones, 80% to 90% occurring once. The CDR3 is 12 amino acids. Germline lookup yields CDR1 MNHEY and CDR2 SVGAGI. Trimming removed 5 bases at V and 7 bases at J, with 11 bases between. The chain employs TRBV6-5 and TRBJ1-2; no definite D call. Sequenced material: CD4+ or CD8+ T cells sorted from blood, taken in a trial of the OX40 agonist ivuxolimab. The clonotype comes from an adult with an advanced solid tumor such as melanoma, head and neck, liver or kidney cancer. For the CDR3, the DNA is TGTGCCAGCAGTCCCCAAATGGGTGGCTACACCTTC. Protein product: CASSPQMGGYTF.